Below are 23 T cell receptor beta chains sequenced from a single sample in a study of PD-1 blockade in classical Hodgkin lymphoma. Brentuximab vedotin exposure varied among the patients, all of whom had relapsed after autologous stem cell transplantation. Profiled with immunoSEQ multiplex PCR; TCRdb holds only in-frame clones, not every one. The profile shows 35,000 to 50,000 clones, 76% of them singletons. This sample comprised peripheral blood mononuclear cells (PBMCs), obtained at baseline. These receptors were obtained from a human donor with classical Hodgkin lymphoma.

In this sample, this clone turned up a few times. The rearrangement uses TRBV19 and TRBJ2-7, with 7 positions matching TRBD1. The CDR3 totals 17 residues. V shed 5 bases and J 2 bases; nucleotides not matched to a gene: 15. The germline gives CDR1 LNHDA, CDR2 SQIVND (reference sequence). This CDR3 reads CASSFRFTGTATYEQYF. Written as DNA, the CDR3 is TGTGCCAGTAGTTTCCGCTTCACCGGGACAGCTACCTACGAGCAGTACTTC.

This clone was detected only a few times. As DNA, the CDR3 is TGTGCCAGCAGTCACTCCCCTAGCGGAACCTACGAGCAGTACTTC. This sequence encodes CASSHSPSGTYEQYF. The chain links TRBV27 to TRBJ2-7; 7 bases line up with TRBD2. V was clipped by 5 bases and J by 2 bases; unmatched bases: 9. This CDR3 spans 15 amino acids. Germline V gives CDR1 MNHEY, CDR2 SMNVEV (reference sequence).

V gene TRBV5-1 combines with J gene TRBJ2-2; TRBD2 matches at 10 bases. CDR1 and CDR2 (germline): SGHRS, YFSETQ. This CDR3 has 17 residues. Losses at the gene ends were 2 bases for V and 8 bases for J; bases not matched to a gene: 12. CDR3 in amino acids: CASSFQRTSGGGGELFF. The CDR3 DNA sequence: TGCGCCAGCAGCTTTCAACGGACTAGCGGAGGAGGGGGGGAGCTGTTTTTT.

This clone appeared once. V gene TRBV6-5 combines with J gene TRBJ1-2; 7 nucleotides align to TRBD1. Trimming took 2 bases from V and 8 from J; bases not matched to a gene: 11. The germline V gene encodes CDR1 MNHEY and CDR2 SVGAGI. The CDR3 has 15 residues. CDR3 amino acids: CASSYPPDREFGYTF. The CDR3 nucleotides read TGTGCCAGCAGTTACCCGCCCGACAGGGAATTCGGCTACACCTTC.

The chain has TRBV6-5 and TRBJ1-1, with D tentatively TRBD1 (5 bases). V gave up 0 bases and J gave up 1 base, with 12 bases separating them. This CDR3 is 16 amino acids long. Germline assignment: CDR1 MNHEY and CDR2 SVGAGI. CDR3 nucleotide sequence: TGTGCCAGCAGTTACTCGCAAGGGGCTTGGAACACTGAAGCTTTCTTT. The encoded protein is CASSYSQGAWNTEAFF.

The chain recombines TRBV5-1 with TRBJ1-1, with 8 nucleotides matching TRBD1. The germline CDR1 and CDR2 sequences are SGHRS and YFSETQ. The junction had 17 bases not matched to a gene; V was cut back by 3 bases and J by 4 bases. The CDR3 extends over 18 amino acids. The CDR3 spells CASSSRQGMGWRGTEAFF. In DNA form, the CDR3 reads TGCGCCAGCAGCTCACGACAGGGGATGGGATGGAGAGGCACTGAAGCTTTCTTT.

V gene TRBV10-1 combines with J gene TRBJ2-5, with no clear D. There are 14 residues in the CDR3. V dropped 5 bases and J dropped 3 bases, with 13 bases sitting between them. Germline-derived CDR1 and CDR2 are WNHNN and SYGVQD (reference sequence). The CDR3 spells CASSPSSDKETQYF. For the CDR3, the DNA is TGCGCCAGCAGTCCCTCATCCGATAAAGAGACCCAGTACTTC.

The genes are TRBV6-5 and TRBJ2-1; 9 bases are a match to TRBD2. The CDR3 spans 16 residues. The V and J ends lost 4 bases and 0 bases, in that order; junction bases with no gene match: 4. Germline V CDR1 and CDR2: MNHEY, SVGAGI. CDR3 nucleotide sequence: TGTGCCAGCAGTTTAGCGGGAGAAGGCTCCTACAATGAGCAGTTCTTC. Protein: CASSLAGEGSYNEQFF.

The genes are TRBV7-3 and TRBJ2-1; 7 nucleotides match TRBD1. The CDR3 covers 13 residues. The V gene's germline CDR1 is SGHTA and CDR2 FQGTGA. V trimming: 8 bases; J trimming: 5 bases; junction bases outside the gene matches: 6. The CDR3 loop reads CASAKDRHNEQFF. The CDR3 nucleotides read TGTGCCAGCGCCAAGGACAGGCACAATGAGCAGTTCTTC.

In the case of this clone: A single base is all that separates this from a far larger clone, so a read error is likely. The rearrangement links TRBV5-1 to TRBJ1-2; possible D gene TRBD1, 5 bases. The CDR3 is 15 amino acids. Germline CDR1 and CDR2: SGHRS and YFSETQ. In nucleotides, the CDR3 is TGCGCCAACAGCCCCCACCCAGGGACGAACTATGGCTACACCTTC. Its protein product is CANSPHPGTNYGYTF.

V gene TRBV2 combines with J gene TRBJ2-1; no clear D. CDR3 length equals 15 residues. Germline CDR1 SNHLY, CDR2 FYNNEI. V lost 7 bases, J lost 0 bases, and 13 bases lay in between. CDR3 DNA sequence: TGTGCCAGCATGTCCCAGACCAGCTCCTACAATGAGCAGTTCTTC. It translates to CASMSQTSSYNEQFF.

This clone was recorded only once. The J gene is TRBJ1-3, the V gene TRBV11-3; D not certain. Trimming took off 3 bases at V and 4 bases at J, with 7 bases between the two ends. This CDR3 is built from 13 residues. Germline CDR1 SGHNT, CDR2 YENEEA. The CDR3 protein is CASSLGIGNTIYF. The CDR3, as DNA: TGTGCCAGCAGCTTGGGGATCGGAAACACCATATATTTT.

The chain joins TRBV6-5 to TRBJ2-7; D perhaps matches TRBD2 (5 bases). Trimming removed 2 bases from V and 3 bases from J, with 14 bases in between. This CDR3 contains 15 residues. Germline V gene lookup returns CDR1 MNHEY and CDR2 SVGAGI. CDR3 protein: CASSYGPSQRYEQYF. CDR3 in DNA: TGTGCCAGCAGTTACGGCCCTAGCCAACGCTACGAGCAGTACTTC.

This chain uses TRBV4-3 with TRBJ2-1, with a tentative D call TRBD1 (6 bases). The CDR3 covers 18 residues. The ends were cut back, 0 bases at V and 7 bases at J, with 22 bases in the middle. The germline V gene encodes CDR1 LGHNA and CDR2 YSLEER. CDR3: CASSQELSGSGEDNEQFF. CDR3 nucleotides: TGCGCCAGCAGCCAAGAACTGTCGGGGTCAGGGGAAGATAATGAGCAGTTCTTC.

Here the CDR3 reads CASSLTDRANNEQFF. Written as DNA, the CDR3 is TGCGCCAGCAGCTTGACGGACAGGGCAAACAATGAGCAGTTCTTC. J is TRBJ2-1 and V is TRBV5-1; TRBD1 agrees at 8 bases. CDR1 and CDR2 from the germline V gene are SGHRS and YFSETQ. CDR3 length: 15 residues. Germline trimming cut 1 base from V and 5 bases from J; bases unmatched to any gene: 5.

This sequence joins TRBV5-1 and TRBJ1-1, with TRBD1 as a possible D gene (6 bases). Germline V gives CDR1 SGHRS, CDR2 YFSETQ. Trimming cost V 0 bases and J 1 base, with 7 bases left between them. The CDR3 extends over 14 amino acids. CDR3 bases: TGCGCCAGCAGCTTGGTGGGGGCGAACACTGAAGCTTTCTTT. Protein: CASSLVGANTEAFF.

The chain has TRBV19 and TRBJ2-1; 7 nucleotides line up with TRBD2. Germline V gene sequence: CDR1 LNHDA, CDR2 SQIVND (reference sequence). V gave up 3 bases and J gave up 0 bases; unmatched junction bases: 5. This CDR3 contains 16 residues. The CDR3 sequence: CASSILAVSSYNEQFF. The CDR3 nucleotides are TGTGCCAGTAGTATTCTAGCGGTGAGCTCCTACAATGAGCAGTTCTTC.

CDR3 in DNA: TGTGCCATCGGGGCCGAGAATGGAGAGACCCAGTACTTC. It yields the protein CAIGAENGETQYF. The chain recombines TRBV10-3 with TRBJ2-5, with a possible D match to TRBD1 (5 bases). The CDR3 runs 13 residues. CDR1 and CDR2 (germline): ENHRY, SYGVKD. V lost 8 bases and J 4 bases, leaving 14 bases between the germline ends.

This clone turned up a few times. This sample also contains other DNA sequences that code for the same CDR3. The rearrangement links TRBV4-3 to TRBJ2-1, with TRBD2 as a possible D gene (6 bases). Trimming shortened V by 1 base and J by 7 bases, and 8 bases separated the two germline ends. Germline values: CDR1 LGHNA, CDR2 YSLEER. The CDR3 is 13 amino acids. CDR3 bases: TGCGCCAGCAGCCAAGCGGGGGAGAATGAGCAGTTCTTC. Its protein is CASSQAGENEQFF.

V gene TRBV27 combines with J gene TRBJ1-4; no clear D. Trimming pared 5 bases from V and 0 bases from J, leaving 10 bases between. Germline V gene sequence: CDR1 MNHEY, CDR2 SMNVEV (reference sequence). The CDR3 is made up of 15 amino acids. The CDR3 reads CASSPTAATNEKLFF. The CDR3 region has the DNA TGTGCCAGCAGTCCTACAGCCGCAACTAATGAAAAACTGTTTTTT.

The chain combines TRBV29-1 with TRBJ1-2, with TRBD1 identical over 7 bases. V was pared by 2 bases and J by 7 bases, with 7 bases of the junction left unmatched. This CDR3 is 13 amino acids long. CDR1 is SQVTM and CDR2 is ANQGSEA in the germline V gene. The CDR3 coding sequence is TGCAGCGTTGAATACGCCAGGGGGGGTGGCTACACCTTC. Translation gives CSVEYARGGGYTF. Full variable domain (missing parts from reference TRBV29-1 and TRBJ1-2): SAVISQKPSRDICQRGTSLTIQCQVDSQVTMMFWYRQQPGQSLTLIATANQGSEATYESGFVIDKFPISRPNLTFSTLTVSNMSPEDSSIYLCSVEYARGGGYTFGSGTRLTVV.

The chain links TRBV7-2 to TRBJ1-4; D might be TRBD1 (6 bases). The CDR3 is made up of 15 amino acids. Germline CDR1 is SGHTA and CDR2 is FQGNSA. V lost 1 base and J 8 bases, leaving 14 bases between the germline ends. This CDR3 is CASSLEGGGWEKLFF. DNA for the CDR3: TGTGCCAGCAGCTTAGAGGGGGGTGGTTGGGAAAAACTGTTTTTT.

CDR3: CASSIGGADTQYF. The CDR3 DNA is TGTGCCAGTAGTATCGGGGGAGCCGATACGCAGTATTTT. J is TRBJ2-3 and V is TRBV19; possibly TRBD2 for D (6 bases). V lost 3 bases and J lost 6, with 10 bases in between. CDR1 is LNHDA and CDR2 is SQIVND in the germline V gene (reference sequence). This CDR3 region has 13 residues.